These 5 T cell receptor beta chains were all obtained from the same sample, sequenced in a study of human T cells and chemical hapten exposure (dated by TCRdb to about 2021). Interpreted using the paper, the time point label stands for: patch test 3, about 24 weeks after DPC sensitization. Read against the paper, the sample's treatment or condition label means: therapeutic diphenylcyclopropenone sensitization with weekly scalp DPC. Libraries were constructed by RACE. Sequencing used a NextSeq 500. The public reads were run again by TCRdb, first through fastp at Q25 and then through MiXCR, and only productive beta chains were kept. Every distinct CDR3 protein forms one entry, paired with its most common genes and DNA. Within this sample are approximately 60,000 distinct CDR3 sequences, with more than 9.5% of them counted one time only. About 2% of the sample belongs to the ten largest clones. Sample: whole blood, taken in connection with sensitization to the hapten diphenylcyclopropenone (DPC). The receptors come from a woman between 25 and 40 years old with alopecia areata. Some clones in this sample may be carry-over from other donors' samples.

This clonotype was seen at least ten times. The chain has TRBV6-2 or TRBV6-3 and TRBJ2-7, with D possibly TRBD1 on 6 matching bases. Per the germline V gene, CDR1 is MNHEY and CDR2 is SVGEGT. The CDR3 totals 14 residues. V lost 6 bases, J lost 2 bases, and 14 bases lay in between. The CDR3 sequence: CASRPSQGTYEQYF. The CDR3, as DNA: TGTGCCAGCAGACCCTCACAGGGAACCTACGAGCAGTACTTC.

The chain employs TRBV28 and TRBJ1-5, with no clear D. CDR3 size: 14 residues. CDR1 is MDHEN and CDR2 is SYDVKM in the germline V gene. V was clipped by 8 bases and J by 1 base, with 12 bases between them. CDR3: CASDRLMSNQPQHF. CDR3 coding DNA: TGTGCCAGCGACCGGCTGATGAGCAATCAGCCCCAGCATTTT.

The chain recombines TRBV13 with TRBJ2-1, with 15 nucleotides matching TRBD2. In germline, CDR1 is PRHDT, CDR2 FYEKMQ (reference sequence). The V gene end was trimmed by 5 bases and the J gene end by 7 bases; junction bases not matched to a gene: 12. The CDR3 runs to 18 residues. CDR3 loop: CASSRPGPGTSGRNEQFF. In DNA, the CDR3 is TGTGCCAGCAGCCGCCCGGGCCCAGGGACTAGCGGGAGGAATGAGCAGTTCTTC.

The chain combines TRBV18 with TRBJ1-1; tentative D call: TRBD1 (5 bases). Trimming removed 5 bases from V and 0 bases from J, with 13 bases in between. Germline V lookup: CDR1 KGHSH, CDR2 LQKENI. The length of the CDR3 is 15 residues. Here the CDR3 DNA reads TGTGCCAGCTCAGGACTTGAGGGGATGAACACTGAAGCTTTCTTT. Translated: CASSGLEGMNTEAFF. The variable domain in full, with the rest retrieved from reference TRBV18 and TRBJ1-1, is NAGVMQNPRHLVRRRGQEARLRCSPMKGHSHVYWYRQLPEEGLKFMVYLQKENIIDESGMPKERFSAEFPKEGPSILRIQQVVRGDSAAYFCASSGLEGMNTEAFFGQGTRLTVV.

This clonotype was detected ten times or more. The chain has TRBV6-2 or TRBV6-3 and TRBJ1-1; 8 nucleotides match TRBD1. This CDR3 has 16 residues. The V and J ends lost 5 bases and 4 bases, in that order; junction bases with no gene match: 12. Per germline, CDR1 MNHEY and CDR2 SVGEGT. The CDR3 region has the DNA TGTGCCAGCAGTCCGCCCTTGGACAGGGTGCGCACTGAAGCTTTCTTT. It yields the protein CASSPPLDRVRTEAFF.